The clone carrying this T cell receptor (beta chain) was counted ten times or more. Its specificity is unknown. The data are from a study of cytomegalovirus exposure and HLA in healthy donors. Findings of the study overall: Per published reports, the classifier diagnosed cytomegalovirus status with high specificity and sensitivity. Investigators reported 150 to 200 TCR beta chains as tied to cytomegalovirus.

V was shortened by 4 bases and J by 11 bases, with 15 bases between the two germline ends. The CDR3 has 13 residues. Germline CDR1 and CDR2: GTSNPN and SVGIG (reference sequence). Sequencing used immunoSEQ multiplex PCR; TCRdb keeps in-frame clones, though not all of them. The data hold under 150,000 clones, with approximately 86% observed a single time. Sequencing was carried out using PBMCs. This chain connects TRBV30 to TRBJ1-6, with D maybe TRBD1 (5 bases). The receptor's source is a young man in good health and CMV-seropositive. The CDR3 DNA sequence: TGTGCCTGGACGGCGGGGGTACAGACACCCCTCCACTTT. It is translated as CAWTAGVQTPLHF. Combining the CDR3 with reference TRBV30 and TRBJ1-6 gives the whole variable domain SQTIHQWPATLVQPVGSPLSLECTVEGTSNPNLYWYRQAAGRGLQLLFYSVGIGQISSEVPQNLSASRPQDRQFILSSKKLLLSDSGFYLCAWTAGVQTPLHFGNGTRLTVT.